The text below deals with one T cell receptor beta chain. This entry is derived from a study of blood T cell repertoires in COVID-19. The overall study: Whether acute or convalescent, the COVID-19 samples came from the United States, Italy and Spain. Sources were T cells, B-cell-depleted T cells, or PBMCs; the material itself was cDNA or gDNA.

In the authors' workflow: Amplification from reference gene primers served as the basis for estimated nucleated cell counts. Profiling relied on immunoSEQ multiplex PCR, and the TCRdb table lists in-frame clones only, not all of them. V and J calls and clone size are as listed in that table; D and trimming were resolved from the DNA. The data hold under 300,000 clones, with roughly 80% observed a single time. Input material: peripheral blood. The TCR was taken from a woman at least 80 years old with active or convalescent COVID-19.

The CDR3 coding sequence is TGTGCCAGCAGCCAAGATTCAGGCAGCTCTTCTAGCTACACCTTC. Protein sequence: CASSQDSGSSSSYTF. V usage is TRBV4-2 and J usage is TRBJ1-2, with D unclear. Per the germline V gene, CDR1 is LGHNA and CDR2 is YNFKEQ. Trimming pared 0 bases from V and 9 bases from J, leaving 17 bases between. CDR3 length: 15 residues.